This T cell receptor (beta chain) was sequenced in a study of cytomegalovirus exposure and HLA in healthy donors (dated by TCRdb to the late 2010s). Study-wide context: An earlier analysis of several hundred of the donors reported 276 Gb of sequence data and about 100 million unique TCR beta sequences from 150 million to 200 million T cells. An early release that covered roughly 600 HLA-typed donors contained approximately 300 gigabases of sequencing data and about 93 million unique TCR sequences. Of the roughly 400 genotyped donors, 80% to 90% were placed in the genetic ancestry cluster associated with self-reported Caucasian donors. The study was designed to test whether signatures of past pathogen exposure could be identified by cataloging public T cell receptors. The study used immunosequencing to profile the T cell repertoires of approximately 630 subjects and linked those repertoires to cytomegalovirus serostatus. Along with the 666-subject first cohort, a separate validation cohort of more than 90 different subjects was used. High-throughput TCR immunosequencing, statistical association of individual TCRs with disease status, and machine learning were combined to predict cytomegalovirus infection status. To study patterns of TCR occurrence, a later analysis re-analyzed previously published TCR beta repertoires from hundreds of donors and added high-resolution HLA genotyping. The later analysis used no new phenotypic data to find candidate immune exposures, relying instead on TCR beta sequences and their occurrence across donors. An earlier analysis of about 600 of the donors used high-throughput TCR beta sequencing to judge whether each TCR beta V gene segment behaved as functional or pseudogenic. Donor age, sex, ethnicity and CMV serostatus were compiled together with the repertoire data. A later genetic analysis used genome-wide SNP genotypes for about three fifths of the 666 donors, treating that subset as a discovery cohort. Every repertoire in the discovery cohort had been generated on one and the same sequencing platform. HLA typing included class I and class II loci at four-digit resolution. Typing coverage varied by locus: roughly 620-640 donors for A, B, C, DRB1 and DQB1; 522 for DQA1; more than 600 for DPA1; about 450 for DPB1. Because of strong linkage in the cohort, five DR-DQ haplotypes were treated as single units for association and clustering. Across approximately 400 genotyped donors of the cohort, an average of approximately 220,000 unique TCR beta nucleotide sequences per donor were sequenced, and 15% to 20% of those sequences were non-productive.

Library prep was done by the immunoSEQ multiplex PCR assay. For the multiplex PCR, a mixture combining 60 forward primers for TCR Vbeta segments and 13 reverse primers for TCR Jbeta segments was used. A multiplex PCR assay on genomic DNA amplified the CDR3 region of rearranged TCR beta genes. The amplified TCR beta libraries were sequenced on the Illumina HiSeq System as 87-base-pair reads. Per the original workflow: A later analysis tallied 75 million to 95 million unique TCR beta chains across the approximately 670 repertoires, and approximately 12 million of those chains were shared by two or more donors. Raw reads were error-corrected and collapsed into unique sequences with a nearest-neighbor algorithm that merged closely related sequences to remove PCR and sequencing errors. To assign V, D and J gene segments, CDR3 sequences were aligned to IMGT reference sequences. For a sequence to be retained, a match of at least six nucleotides was required to both a V gene segment and a J gene segment. Rearrangements were classified as productive when the CDR3 lacked stop codons and remained in frame with V and J, and all other rearrangements were classified as non-productive. CDR3 was defined by IMGT convention, running from the second conserved V-encoded cysteine to the conserved J-encoded phenylalanine. Sequences without an unambiguous match to a single V gene segment were excluded from the earlier analysis of approximately 600 of the donors. An earlier analysis of around 600 of the donors classified V segments as functional when productive rearrangements were above 56.7% and as segregating when the standard deviation between donors was above 5%. To diagnose cytomegalovirus status from the catalog of TCR beta chain sequences, a statistical classification framework was built. V and J gene assignment, in a later analysis, came from comparing TCR nucleotide sequences with IMGT/GENE-DB human TR gene sequences. In a later analysis, CDR3 sequences and most-parsimonious VDJ recombination scenarios were assigned using the TCRdist pipeline. In a later analysis, each TCR beta chain was defined by its CDR3 amino acid sequence together with its V-gene family, and reads without a unique V-gene family were excluded. A later analysis removed 592 highly shared, low-generation-probability nucleotide sequences to deal with suspected cross-contamination and a sequencing artifact. A later analysis calculated a clonal expansion index for each public chain from normalized within-repertoire ranks of inferred template counts. In a later analysis, generation probabilities were computed with a VDJ recombination model fitted to out-of-frame rearrangements, and the resulting probabilities were checked against IGoR. In a later analysis, TCR-TCR, TCR-HLA and TCR-CMV co-occurrence was scored with hypergeometric tests, and a repertoire-size bias correction was applied to TCR pairs. A later analysis estimated false discovery rates by permuting HLA or CMV assignments 20 times. In a later analysis, co-occurring TCRs were grouped using DBSCAN, and TCRdist sequence similarity was added for clustering within HLA-allele-positive subsets. Repertoires with fewer than 30,000 or more than 120,000 public chains, plus five repertoires with anomalous nucleotide sharing, were excluded from co-occurrence clustering. In its TCRdb copy, this immuneACCESS table keeps in-frame sequences only and misses some clones. Where compared with another copy, unresolved V genes explain less than half of these, and the others have no known cause. That table supplies the V and J calls and clone size; D and trimming were determined from the DNA. The sample data list 33,000 or so clones, and 85% to 95% of these were observed just once. 2% to 3% of the sample lies in the top ten.

On the study overall, not on this receptor specifically: A later analysis found that most CMV-associated TCR beta chains appeared HLA-restricted, with HLA associations seemingly driven largely by CMV exposure. A further reported finding was that TCR beta sequences accurately predicted the HLA-A and HLA-B alleles for most subjects in the first cohort. The presence/absence analyses assumed that sequencing depth was roughly uniform across donors, and that assumption may not be true. Specific HLA alleles were associated with 18,000 or so TCR beta sequences at a false discovery rate of 0.05 in a later analysis. The cohort was sequenced for TCR beta chains only, and without alpha or paired-chain data the features that could be detected were limited. Some IMGT-functional V segments, including TRBV6-2 and TRBV6-3, could not be told apart with the 87-base-pair reads, so those segments were excluded. When HLA alleles, especially DR and DQ, strongly co-occurred, TCR associations were difficult to assign to individual alleles. Because HLA typing was unavailable for some donors at each locus, only the typed subset was used in association tests. A later genetic analysis reported fewer N-insertions in productive TCRs among donors in an Asian-associated ancestry cluster than the roughly 650-donor mean. According to the authors, the approach could potentially be generalized to other disease states and immunological phenotypes. A later genetic analysis associated a missense DCLRE1C variant with V-gene and J-gene trimming of TCR beta chains, and an independent cohort replicated the association. Several of the top co-occurrence clusters appeared to be linked to parvovirus B19, influenza, CMV and Epstein-Barr virus, according to a later analysis. In an earlier analysis of 587 of the donors, most TCR beta V segments appeared in productive rearrangements about 90% or about 30% of the time, broadly matching IMGT annotations. In a later analysis, HLA-associated TCR beta chains were found to be more clonally expanded and to have lower generation probabilities than equally common non-associated chains. A total of roughly 160 TCR beta chains were listed by the study as associated with cytomegalovirus. Cytomegalovirus status was reported to be diagnosed by the classifier with high specificity and sensitivity in both the original and validation cohorts. Because counts were too low, 15 to 20 rarely observed V segments, including chromosome 9 orphons, were left out of the earlier analysis of over 550 of the donors. In vitro tests confirmed that a few of the cytomegalovirus-associated TCR beta chains recognize cytomegalovirus antigens. The sequencing pipeline was judged likely to have produced a cluster of highly shared sequence variants as a technical artifact. CMV serostatus was the only immune exposure information available for the cohort. Most TCR sequences were seen in very few donors, while some public TCRs were found in many individuals. A later analysis found that TCR association rates varied across HLA loci, with DRB1 alleles showing the most associated TCRs and HLA-C alleles the fewest. Correlated functional status among segregating V segments might be attributable to linkage disequilibrium, but an unknown experimental factor could not be ruled out.

For this clone: Its antigen is currently not known. No per-base quality is available; no much larger clone lies one base away.

The germline V gene (reference sequence) gives CDR1 as LNHNV and CDR2 as YYDKDF. The CDR3 covers 14 residues, taking in both the cysteine and the phenylalanine. Only the CDR3 DNA stays, 42 bases, in frame from base 1. V lost 3 bases and J lost 6 bases, and the count of bases not matched to a germline gene is 3. The cohort comprised more than 550 healthy bone marrow donors. Cohort members were all nominally healthy when sampled, although unrecorded immune exposures were likely present. The donor tested CMV seronegative, placing the donor among the 350 to 400 seronegative members of the cohort. Every donor gave a peripheral blood sample, and the peripheral blood mononuclear cells from that sample were used for TCR beta sequencing. The Qiagen DNeasy Blood Extraction Kit was used to extract genomic DNA from the blood cell samples.

The sequence came from a woman aged 18 to 35 in good health and CMV-seronegative. The sequencing sample was made of PBMCs. The chain is encoded by TRBV15 joined to TRBJ2-4; the central 9 bases match TRBD1. The CDR3 reads CATSRGQGTNIQYF. The base sequence is TGTGCCACCAGCAGGGGACAGGGTACAAACATTCAGTACTTC.